Presented here are 6 T cell receptor beta chains from one specimen sequenced in a study of cytomegalovirus exposure and HLA in healthy donors. PCR employed 60 Vbeta and 13 Jbeta primers. Assay used: immunoSEQ multiplex PCR; TCRdb lists only in-frame clones, some missing. The sample lists around 83,000 clones; around 80% were seen once. Sequenced material: PBMCs. The receptors stem from a male donor in good health and CMV-seropositive.

This chain connects TRBV2 to TRBJ1-5; TRBD1 agrees at 7 bases. The CDR3 has 15 amino acids. CDR1 and CDR2 from the germline V gene are SNHLY and FYNNEI. Losses at the gene ends were 1 base for V and 7 bases for J; bases not matched to a gene: 7. The DNA of the CDR3 is TGTGCCAGCAGTGAAGACAGGGGATCTAACCAGCCCCAGCATTTT. As protein: CASSEDRGSNQPQHF. The full variable domain, completed using reference TRBV2 and TRBJ1-5, is EPEVTQTPSHQVTQMGQEVILRCVPISNHLYFYWYRQILGQKVEFLVSFYNNEISEKSEIFDDQFSVERPDGSNFTLKIRSTKLEDSAMYFCASSEDRGSNQPQHFGDGTRLSIL.

The V call is TRBV29-1, the J call TRBJ2-5; a possible D gene is TRBD1 (5 bases). V was pared by 4 bases and J by 5 bases, with 32 bases between. This CDR3 comprises 19 residues. Looked up from germline, CDR1 is SQVTM and CDR2 is ANQGSEA. For the CDR3, the DNA is TGCAGCGTTGTCCTTTTCTCTCAGGGTCCGTCTTCGCCGAGGGAGACCCAGTACTTC. Its translation is CSVVLFSQGPSSPRETQYF.

This clone was found once. The chain is built from TRBV7-9 and TRBJ2-1; 12 nucleotides line up with TRBD1. V lost 3 bases and J lost 8; bases outside the gene matches: 5. CDR1 and CDR2 (germline): SEHNR, FQNEAQ (reference sequence). The CDR3 contains 15 residues. CDR3 amino acids: CASSFTGTGGYEQFF. In nucleotides, the CDR3 is TGTGCCAGCAGCTTCACCGGGACAGGGGGCTATGAGCAGTTCTTC.

The chain carries TRBV28 and TRBJ1-1; 8 positions agree with TRBD1. Looked up from germline, CDR1 is MDHEN and CDR2 is SYDVKM. Unmatched junction bases numbered 12, after V lost 5 bases and J lost 4 bases. CDR3 length: 16 amino acids. The CDR3 DNA reads as TGTGCCAGCAGTCCAGGGGGCGCAAGGAGGGGCACTGAAGCTTTCTTT. Translation gives CASSPGGARRGTEAFF. Combining the CDR3 with reference TRBV28 and TRBJ1-1 gives the whole variable domain DVKVTQSSRYLVKRTGEKVFLECVQDMDHENMFWYRQDPGLGLRLIYFSYDVKMKEKGDIPEGYSVSREKKERFSLILESASTNQTSMYLCASSPGGARRGTEAFFGQGTRLTVV.

In this sample, this clone turned up a few times. V and J are TRBV19 and TRBJ2-1, with D perhaps matching TRBD2 (6 bases). Germline V gene data show CDR1 as LNHDA and CDR2 as SQIVND (reference sequence). Trimming took off 5 bases at V and 4 bases at J, with 12 bases between the two ends. The length of the CDR3 is 14 residues. The CDR3 DNA is TGTGCCAGTAGTCACGGAGGGAAGTACAATGAGCAGTTCTTC. Amino acid sequence: CASSHGGKYNEQFF.

The V gene is TRBV19, the J gene TRBJ2-3, with 9 bases identical to TRBD2. The CDR3 has 19 residues. Per germline, CDR1 LNHDA and CDR2 SQIVND (reference sequence). V shed 5 bases, J shed 0 bases, and the junction held 15 bases outside the gene matches. This CDR3 reads CASSGIPGLANPSTDTQYF. The CDR3 DNA sequence: TGTGCCAGTAGTGGGATACCGGGACTAGCTAACCCTAGCACAGATACGCAGTATTTT.